This T cell receptor beta chain is drawn from a study of CD8 T cells in ankylosing spondylitis. Concerning this clonotype: Its antigen remains unknown.

This CDR3 has 13 residues. Per germline, CDR1 MGHDK and CDR2 SYGVNS. V was shortened by 4 bases and J by 4 bases, with 10 bases between the two germline ends. Regarding the study as a whole: The study identified a TCR beta motif of several highly homologous variants that appeared characteristic of ankylosing spondylitis blood. Existing reports had already noted some motif variants in reactive arthritis synovial fluid and blood.

MiXCR, applied by TCRdb to the 5' RACE reads, yields one record per CDR3 protein. This repertoire shows over 400,000 distinct CDR3 sequences, about 24% found once; its top ten account for roughly 0.9%. Sequencing input: blood, either unsorted or a sorted T cell fraction (not recorded which). The sequence was collected from a male donor with ankylosing spondylitis. V gene TRBV25-1 combines with J gene TRBJ1-1; D is uncertain. This CDR3 reads CASSVGAGTEAFF. CDR3 DNA sequence: TGTGCCAGCAGTGTAGGTGCGGGCACTGAAGCTTTCTTT.